Listed here are 23 T cell receptor beta chains from one sample, sequenced in a study of shared clonotypes between healthy human individuals. Some clones are missing from TCRdb's copy, which holds only in-frame ones; the method was immunoSEQ multiplex PCR. The sample includes some 700,000 clones, 90% seen only once; the top ten take approximately 35%. The source material was memory CD8+ T cells from PBMCs. Subset in this sample: CD45RO+ cells pooled with CCR7-negative TemRA cells. The receptors here all came from a man between 18 and 29 years old in good health. Some clones in this sample may be carry-over from other donors' samples.

The chain couples TRBV6-5 to TRBJ2-7; D ambiguous. The CDR3 sequence is 16 residues long. CDR1 is MNHEY, CDR2 SVGAGI, per germline. V lost 2 bases and J lost 3, with 17 bases in between. The CDR3 loop is CASSYAKVSPLYEQYF. The CDR3 DNA sequence: TGTGCCAGCAGTTACGCTAAGGTCAGCCCACTCTACGAGCAGTACTTC.

The rearrangement uses TRBV27 and TRBJ1-5; tentative D call: TRBD1 (6 bases). Germline loops: CDR1 MNHEY, CDR2 SMNVEV (reference sequence). The germline V and J ends were trimmed by 2 bases and 8 bases, with 13 bases remaining between them. The CDR3 consists of 14 residues. CDR3: CASSLVGGAEPQHF. CDR3 DNA: TGTGCCAGCAGTTTAGTGGGGGGCGCAGAGCCCCAGCATTTT.

The genes are TRBV6-1 and TRBJ2-7; 14 positions agree with TRBD2. The V gene's germline CDR1 is MNHNS and CDR2 SASEGT. This CDR3 has 19 residues. The ends lost 4 bases at V and 2 bases at J; junction bases unmatched: 13. The CDR3 sequence is CASSARTSGRSAFPYEQYF. CDR3 coding DNA: TGTGCCAGCAGTGCAAGGACTAGCGGGAGGAGTGCCTTTCCCTACGAGCAGTACTTC.

The chain couples TRBV28 to TRBJ1-1; TRBD1 aligns across 8 bases. Germline V gives CDR1 MDHEN, CDR2 SYDVKM. V was clipped by 6 bases and J by 11 bases; unmatched bases: 20. The CDR3 spans 16 residues. In DNA, the CDR3 is TGTGCCAGCAGCATGGACAGGGAGGGGTTAAAGGGTATCGCTTTCTTT. Its translation is CASSMDREGLKGIAFF. Drawing the rest from reference TRBV28 and TRBJ1-1, the complete variable domain is DVKVTQSSRYLVKRTGEKVFLECVQDMDHENMFWYRQDPGLGLRLIYFSYDVKMKEKGDIPEGYSVSREKKERFSLILESASTNQTSMYLCASSMDREGLKGIAFFGQGTRLTVV.

The chain couples TRBV21-1 to TRBJ2-7. TRBV21-1 is noted as a pseudogene. This CDR3 has 13 amino acids. Written as DNA, the CDR3 is TGTGCCAGCAGCCGGCCTACCTCCTACGAGCAGTACTTC. This sequence encodes CASSRPTSYEQYF.

This chain uses TRBV29-1 with TRBJ2-7; 14 bases agree with TRBD2. Germline assignment: CDR1 SQVTM and CDR2 ANQGSEA. Unmatched junction bases numbered 7, after V lost 3 bases and J lost 3 bases. This CDR3 is 16 amino acids long. CDR3 protein: CSVDFPGTSGSYEQYF. The CDR3 coding sequence is TGCAGCGTTGATTTTCCCGGGACTAGCGGGAGCTACGAGCAGTACTTC.

V is TRBV7-2 and J is TRBJ2-6; D gene unclear. V was clipped by 5 bases and J by 5 bases, with 22 bases between them. Per germline, CDR1 SGHTA and CDR2 FQGNSA. This CDR3 has 18 amino acids. The CDR3 DNA sequence: TGTGCCAGCAGCCGACATGTGAGACGACAAAGTCGGGCCAACGTCCTGACTTTC. Translation: CASSRHVRRQSRANVLTF. The full variable domain, completed using reference TRBV7-2 and TRBJ2-6, is GAGVSQSPSNKVTEKGKDVELRCDPISGHTALYWYRQSLGQGLEFLIYFQGNSAPDKSGLPSDRFSAERTGGSVSTLTIQRTQQEDSAVYLCASSRHVRRQSRANVLTFGAGSRLTVL.

The J gene is TRBJ2-1, the V gene TRBV10-1; 10 bases line up with TRBD2. CDR3 size: 15 residues. V shed 0 bases and J 8 bases; nucleotides not matched to a gene: 4. Germline CDR1 is WNHNN and CDR2 is SYGVQD (reference sequence). CDR3 sequence (DNA): TGCGCCAGCAGTGAGTCTAGCGGGAGGAGAGATGAGCAGTTCTTC. It codes for CASSESSGRRDEQFF.

The DNA for the CDR3 is TGTGCCAGCAGCCTGAGGGGGACAGGGCGCGAGCAGTACTTC. This gives the protein CASSLRGTGREQYF. The chain joins TRBV5-4 to TRBJ2-7; 9 nucleotides align to TRBD1. V lost 4 bases and J lost 6; bases outside the gene matches: 8. The CDR3 runs 14 residues. Per the germline V gene, CDR1 is SGHNT and CDR2 is YYREEE (reference sequence).

V usage is TRBV28 and J usage is TRBJ2-5, with D maybe TRBD1 (6 bases). CDR1 MDHEN and CDR2 SYDVKM come from the germline V gene. This CDR3 is built from 15 residues. V lost 1 base, J lost 2 bases, and 11 bases lay in between. The CDR3 reads CASSLLMDSQETQYF. CDR3 nucleotide sequence: TGTGCCAGCAGTTTATTGATGGACAGTCAAGAGACCCAGTACTTC.

The chain joins TRBV7-3 to TRBJ2-1; D perhaps matches TRBD2 (5 bases). There are 15 residues in the CDR3. With 5 bases removed from V and 1 base from J, the gap between germline ends came to 12 bases. Germline CDR1 SGHTA, CDR2 FQGTGA. In nucleotides, the CDR3 is TGTGCCAGCAGCCCAGACTATAGTTCCTACAATGAGCAGTTCTTC. Translated, it gives CASSPDYSSYNEQFF.

The V and J genes are TRBV7-8 and TRBJ2-7; no reliable D call. Per germline, CDR1 SGHVS and CDR2 FQNEAQ. Trimming left V 1 base short and J 2 bases short, with 12 bases between. CDR3 length equals 15 residues. The CDR3 here is CASSLDPGFTYEQYF. CDR3 nucleotides: TGTGCCAGCAGCTTAGACCCCGGATTCACCTACGAGCAGTACTTC.

A single count supports this clone. This chain uses TRBV12-5 with TRBJ2-3, with D tentatively TRBD1 (6 bases). Deletions cut 6 bases from V and 4 bases from J, with 8 bases between. CDR3 length: 12 amino acids. CDR1 LGHNT and CDR2 FRNRAP come from the germline V gene. The DNA of the CDR3 is TGTGCTAGTGGAACAGGGCCAGATACGCAGTATTTT. This gives the protein CASGTGPDTQYF.

This sequence joins TRBV28 and TRBJ1-2; 7 positions agree with TRBD1. After removal of 6 bases from V and 8 bases from J, the junction contained 9 bases not matched to a gene. The CDR3 covers 13 residues. Per the germline V gene, CDR1 is MDHEN and CDR2 is SYDVKM. The CDR3, as DNA: TGTGCCAGCAGGGCTACAGGGGTAAGAGGCTACACCTTC. Its protein is CASRATGVRGYTF.

CDR3 sequence reads: CASSISGTYNEQFF. The CDR3 bases are TGTGCCAGCAGCATCAGCGGGACCTACAATGAGCAGTTCTTC. This chain links TRBV13 with TRBJ2-1, with 7 bases matching TRBD2. Germline assignment: CDR1 PRHDT and CDR2 FYEKMQ (reference sequence). The CDR3 sequence is 14 residues long. J lost 2 bases, V lost 5 bases, and 3 bases had no gene match.

The V call is TRBV28, the J call TRBJ2-7; D not resolved. The CDR3 sequence is 15 residues long. With 4 bases removed from V and 3 bases from J, the gap between germline ends came to 16 bases. CDR1 and CDR2 from the germline V gene are MDHEN and SYDVKM. CDR3 in DNA: TGTGCCAGCAGTTCCGTCGCGGTCCTAATCTACGAGCAGTACTTC. This translates into CASSSVAVLIYEQYF.

V gene TRBV4-2 combines with J gene TRBJ1-1; 8 positions match TRBD1. The CDR3 is 17 residues long. The V segment lost 0 bases and the J segment 1 base; nucleotides outside the gene matches: 7. The germline gives CDR1 LGHNA, CDR2 YNFKEQ. CDR3 DNA sequence: TGTGCCAGCAGCCAAGATTACTGGACAGGGACGAACACTGAAGCTTTCTTT. This encodes CASSQDYWTGTNTEAFF.

The J gene is TRBJ1-1, the V gene TRBV19, with D perhaps matching TRBD1 (6 bases). Looked up from germline, CDR1 is LNHDA and CDR2 is SQIVND (reference sequence). There are 14 residues in the CDR3. V was pared by 3 bases and J by 1 base, with 9 bases between. The CDR3 sequence: CASSMGAPNTEAFF. The CDR3 DNA is TGTGCCAGTAGTATGGGGGCCCCGAACACTGAAGCTTTCTTT.

The table lists this clone with a count of one. The gene calls are TRBV6-1 and TRBJ1-1; no reliable D call. The V gene lost 0 bases and the J gene lost 2 bases, with 10 bases spanning the gap. The germline V gene has CDR1 MNHNS and CDR2 SASEGT. CDR3 length: 15 residues. CDR3 nucleotides: TGTGCCAGCAGTGAAGCTCGCCTGATAAACACTGAAGCTTTCTTT. Translation: CASSEARLINTEAFF.

The chain combines TRBV30 with TRBJ2-7; no reliable D call. Germline lookup yields CDR1 GTSNPN and CDR2 SVGIG (reference sequence). Trimming took 3 bases from V and 1 from J, leaving 4 bases between them. The CDR3 has 11 amino acids. CDR3 in amino acids: CAWRLSYEQYF. In DNA form, the CDR3 reads TGTGCCTGGAGGCTATCCTACGAGCAGTACTTC.

The V gene is TRBV7-3, the J gene TRBJ2-7, with TRBD2 matching over 7 bases. Trimming at V came to 0 bases and at J to 1 base, leaving 6 bases not matched to a gene. Germline V gene lookup returns CDR1 SGHTA and CDR2 FQGTGA. The CDR3 runs 16 residues. The CDR3 region has the DNA TGTGCCAGCAGCTTAACGTACCTAGCGGAGTCCTACGAGCAGTACTTC. Translating it yields CASSLTYLAESYEQYF.

This chain connects TRBV19 to TRBJ2-2; no reliable D call. The CDR3 totals 14 residues. Trimming took 3 bases from V and 2 from J, leaving 7 bases between them. CDR1 LNHDA and CDR2 SQIVND come from the germline V gene (reference sequence). CDR3 in DNA: TGTGCCAGTAGTATTTTGGGCAACACCGGGGAGCTGTTTTTT. Encoded protein: CASSILGNTGELFF.

V and J are TRBV4-2 and TRBJ1-1, with a possible D match to TRBD1 (5 bases). CDR1 is LGHNA and CDR2 is YNFKEQ in the germline V gene. Trimming took off 0 bases at V and 1 base at J, with 24 bases between the two ends. This CDR3 has 20 residues. The CDR3: CASSQDGPGTVLGRNTEAFF. CDR3 in DNA: TGTGCCAGCAGCCAAGATGGACCCGGGACCGTCCTCGGGAGGAACACTGAAGCTTTCTTT.